This entry lists 24 T cell receptor beta chains sequenced from one sample in a study of cytomegalovirus exposure and HLA in healthy donors (dated by TCRdb to the late 2010s). The library was produced with the immunoSEQ multiplex PCR assay. Sourced from immuneACCESS, this table was stored by TCRdb with only in-frame sequences that have V and J called. A share of the clones is absent; for the studies checked, an unresolved V gene accounts for under half, and the remainder has no known explanation. The sample yields about 79,000 clones; over 85% were counted once. 3.6% of the sample comes from the top ten. Specimen: PBMCs. The receptors stem from a young woman in good health and CMV-seronegative.

The chain uses TRBV5-6 and TRBJ1-1; tentatively, D is TRBD1 (6 bases). Germline V gene lookup returns CDR1 SGHDT and CDR2 YYEEEE. The length of the CDR3 is 13 residues. V lost 4 bases to trimming and J lost 4 bases, with 11 bases between them. The CDR3, as DNA: TGTGCCAGCAGCGGGAGGGGGGGCACTGAAGCTTTCTTT. Translated, it gives CASSGRGGTEAFF.

The chain is built from TRBV29-1 and TRBJ2-1, with TRBD2 as a possible D gene (6 bases). Germline loops: CDR1 SQVTM, CDR2 ANQGSEA. The CDR3 consists of 16 residues. V lost 3 bases and J lost 10, with 25 bases in between. The CDR3 loop is CSVDLLGTSLSGEQFF. The CDR3 nucleotides read TGCAGCGTTGATCTATTAGGGACTTCCCTCTCCGGGGAGCAGTTCTTC.

CDR3 nucleotide sequence: TGTGCCAGCAGTTTACGACTAGCGGGGGGATGGGCAGATACGCAGTATTTT. Its translation is CASSLRLAGGWADTQYF. This chain links TRBV7-2 with TRBJ2-3, with TRBD2 matching over 13 bases. Germline-derived CDR1 and CDR2 are SGHTA and FQGNSA. V shed 6 bases, J shed 4 bases, and the junction held 10 bases outside the gene matches. CDR3 length: 17 residues.

The V gene is TRBV9, the J gene TRBJ2-7; 10 bases are shared with TRBD1. Germline trimming cut 3 bases from V and 5 bases from J; bases unmatched to any gene: 8. The V gene's germline CDR1 is SGDLS and CDR2 YYNGEE. This CDR3 contains 15 residues. CDR3 amino acids: CASSGQTGGRHEQYF. The CDR3 DNA sequence: TGTGCCAGCAGCGGACAGACAGGGGGCCGCCACGAGCAGTACTTC.

The V and J genes are TRBV7-3 and TRBJ1-1; D not resolved. This CDR3 region has 14 residues. V lost 3 bases, J lost 6 bases, and 14 bases lay in between. Germline V gene data show CDR1 as SGHTA and CDR2 as FQGTGA. The CDR3 coding sequence is TGTGCCAGCAGCTTGTCAGGAGGTCCCGCTGAAGCTTTCTTT. Its protein product is CASSLSGGPAEAFF.

The CDR3 coding sequence is TGTGCCAGCTCACCAGCTAGCGGGACTAGCACAGATACGCAGTATTTT. Its translation: CASSPASGTSTDTQYF. The J gene is TRBJ2-3, the V gene TRBV18, with 9 bases matching TRBD2. The CDR3 has 16 amino acids. V shed 2 bases, J shed 0 bases, and the junction held 3 bases outside the gene matches. The germline gives CDR1 KGHSH, CDR2 LQKENI.

The CDR3 is CASSGGGQGAYEQYF. The CDR3 DNA follows: TGTGCCAGCAGTGGAGGGGGTCAGGGGGCCTACGAGCAGTACTTC. The chain has TRBV2 and TRBJ2-7; TRBD1 agrees at 7 bases. V shed 4 bases, J shed 2 bases, and the junction held 8 bases outside the gene matches. The germline gives CDR1 SNHLY, CDR2 FYNNEI. The length of the CDR3 is 15 residues. The full variable domain, rest sourced from reference TRBV2 and TRBJ2-7, is EPEVTQTPSHQVTQMGQEVILRCVPISNHLYFYWYRQILGQKVEFLVSFYNNEISEKSEIFDDQFSVERPDGSNFTLKIRSTKLEDSAMYFCASSGGGQGAYEQYFGPGTRLTVT.

J is TRBJ2-7 and V is TRBV6-5; D unresolved. This CDR3 is built from 13 residues. V was clipped by 5 bases and J by 2 bases, with 10 bases between them. The V gene's germline CDR1 is MNHEY and CDR2 SVGAGI. The CDR3 DNA sequence: TGTGCCAGCAGTCCGGGTCCAACCTACGAGCAGTACTTC. As protein: CASSPGPTYEQYF.

The chain uses TRBV30 and TRBJ2-7; the match to TRBD2 covers 14 bases. V gave up 5 bases and J gave up 2 bases; unmatched junction bases: 5. The CDR3 consists of 15 residues. Germline V gene sequence: CDR1 GTSNPN, CDR2 SVGIG (reference sequence). The CDR3 DNA follows: TGTGCCTGGTCGGGACTAGCGGGGGCCCCCTACGAGCAGTACTTC. Its translation: CAWSGLAGAPYEQYF.

The chain recombines TRBV28 with TRBJ2-5; 14 bases fit TRBD2. The J call may be incorrect, as the DNA end agrees better with TRBJ2-7. Germline lookup yields CDR1 MDHEN and CDR2 SYDVKM. The CDR3 is 15 amino acids. The CDR3 region has the DNA TGTGCCAGCAGCCGGGGGACTAGCGGGAGATACGAGCAGTACTTC. The encoded protein is CASSRGTSGRYEQYF.

The DNA for the CDR3 is TGTGCCAGCAGCGTAGTTGGTCGAGAAGACAGCGAGCAGTACTTC. It encodes CASSVVGREDSEQYF. The chain joins TRBV9 to TRBJ2-7, with TRBD1 as a possible D gene (5 bases). Deletions cut 0 bases from V and 6 bases from J, with 16 bases between. The CDR3 runs to 15 residues. Germline loops: CDR1 SGDLS, CDR2 YYNGEE.

This chain connects TRBV5-1 to TRBJ2-5; 10 bases line up with TRBD2. The junction had 4 bases not matched to a gene; V was cut back by 5 bases and J by 0 bases. Germline V gene data show CDR1 as SGHRS and CDR2 as YFSETQ. CDR3 length: 15 amino acids. This CDR3 reads CASRGGLADQETQYF. CDR3 in DNA: TGCGCCAGCAGAGGTGGACTAGCGGACCAAGAGACCCAGTACTTC.

This clone was recorded once. The rearrangement uses TRBV18 and TRBJ2-1, with 10 positions matching TRBD2. The CDR3 extends over 15 amino acids. The trim removed 2 bases at V and 10 bases at J, leaving 8 bases unmatched. Germline V gene sequence: CDR1 KGHSH, CDR2 LQKENI. The CDR3 DNA sequence: TGTGCCAGCTCACCAATTGCTAGCGGGAGAGTCGAGCAGTTCTTC. Protein sequence: CASSPIASGRVEQFF.

The chain links TRBV4-2 to TRBJ2-4; a weak D match, TRBD1 (5 bases). The ends were cut back, 0 bases at V and 0 bases at J, with 21 bases in the middle. Germline CDR1 reads LGHNA; CDR2 reads YNFKEQ. The CDR3 is 20 residues long. CDR3: CASSQDRAERNMLAKNIQYF. The DNA for the CDR3 is TGTGCCAGCAGCCAAGACAGGGCCGAAAGAAACATGTTAGCCAAAAACATTCAGTACTTC.

The genes are TRBV30 and TRBJ2-1; TRBD1 aligns across 7 bases. Per germline, CDR1 GTSNPN and CDR2 SVGIG (reference sequence). V shed 0 bases and J 6 bases; nucleotides not matched to a gene: 17. The CDR3 covers 18 residues. For the CDR3, the DNA is TGTGCCTGGAGTGTAAGGGGGACAGCAATAATAACAGGCAATGAGCAGTTCTTC. It is translated as CAWSVRGTAIITGNEQFF.

The genes are TRBV11-1 and TRBJ2-2; D possibly corresponds to TRBD2 (7 bases). This CDR3 is 17 amino acids long. The germline V and J ends were trimmed by 1 base and 6 bases, with 18 bases remaining between them. Germline-derived CDR1 and CDR2 are SGHAT and FQDESV (reference sequence). CDR3 sequence reads: CASSLGGGGGPSGELFF. The CDR3 DNA is TGTGCCAGCAGCTTAGGCGGGGGAGGGGGACCCTCCGGGGAGCTGTTTTTT.

V gene TRBV7-6 combines with J gene TRBJ1-2; TRBD1 matches 11 bases. After removal of 5 bases from V and 3 bases from J, the junction contained 20 bases not matched to a gene. The CDR3 contains 20 residues. CDR1 is SGHVS and CDR2 is FNYEAQ in the germline V gene. The CDR3 DNA is TGTGCCAGCAGCACCCGGGACAGGGGGACGCCTGAGTTATCTGACTATGGCTACACCTTC. It is translated as CASSTRDRGTPELSDYGYTF.

CDR3 coding DNA: TGTGCCAGCTACGACCGCGGCAGGGGAAATCAGCCCCAGCATTTT. This gives the protein CASYDRGRGNQPQHF. The J gene is TRBJ1-5, the V gene TRBV6-1, with TRBD1 as a possible D gene (6 bases). Germline values: CDR1 MNHNS, CDR2 SASEGT. The CDR3 totals 15 residues. V lost 8 bases to trimming and J lost 4 bases, with 18 bases between them.

The chain couples TRBV18 to TRBJ1-1; 7 nucleotides line up with TRBD1. The CDR3 runs 16 residues. V trimming: 5 bases; J trimming: 0 bases; junction bases outside the gene matches: 9. Looked up from germline, CDR1 is KGHSH and CDR2 is LQKENI. The CDR3 bases are TGTGCCAGCTCAGCCGTAAGACAGGGTCTGAACACTGAAGCTTTCTTT. This encodes CASSAVRQGLNTEAFF.

The chain uses TRBV7-6 and TRBJ2-7; 7 bases fit TRBD1. V shed 1 base, J shed 5 bases, and the junction held 8 bases outside the gene matches. The CDR3 consists of 15 residues. CDR1 is SGHVS and CDR2 is FNYEAQ in the germline V gene. The CDR3 bases are TGTGCCAGCAGCTTAGGCCCCACAGGGGTGGACGAGCAGTACTTC. It yields the protein CASSLGPTGVDEQYF.

The rearrangement joins TRBV9 to TRBJ1-5; D is unresolved. Between the trimmed V and J ends, which lost 0 bases and 8 bases, there was a span of 3 bases. The germline V gene encodes CDR1 SGDLS and CDR2 YYNGEE. The CDR3 is 11 amino acids. The CDR3 nucleotides read TGTGCCAGCAGCGTAGGAGAGCCCCAGCATTTT. Translation gives CASSVGEPQHF.

This clone has more than one count but fewer than ten. The chain couples TRBV6-5 to TRBJ2-7; the D gene is possibly TRBD1 (6 bases). Germline CDR1 reads MNHEY; CDR2 reads SVGAGI. The germline V and J ends were trimmed by 7 bases and 0 bases, with 10 bases remaining between them. The CDR3 is 13 residues long. The DNA for the CDR3 is TGTGCCAGCAAAGGGGGAGACTCCTACGAGCAGTACTTC. Translation: CASKGGDSYEQYF.

This chain connects TRBV5-1 to TRBJ2-7; D possibly corresponds to TRBD2 (6 bases). Germline V gene data show CDR1 as SGHRS and CDR2 as YFSETQ. The CDR3 covers 15 residues. The V and J ends lost 4 bases and 4 bases respectively, with 18 bases between them. The DNA of the CDR3 is TGCGCCAGCAGCGGTCGGACGGGGGACGGTTACGAGCAGTACTTC. Its translation: CASSGRTGDGYEQYF.

The gene calls are TRBV4-2 and TRBJ1-2; perhaps TRBD1 as D (5 bases). This CDR3 has 14 residues. Per the germline V gene, CDR1 is LGHNA and CDR2 is YNFKEQ. V was shortened by 1 base and J by 4 bases, with 10 bases between the two germline ends. CDR3 sequence (DNA): TGTGCCAGCAGCCAAGCGGGGGTTTCCTATGGCTACACCTTC. This encodes CASSQAGVSYGYTF.